This record looks at one T cell receptor (beta chain) sequence and its context. Its target is unknown. The extraction recovered at least 5.5 micrograms of total RNA per sample. V lost 9 bases and J 4 bases, leaving 18 bases between the germline ends. Germline loops: CDR1 MNHEY, CDR2 SMNVEV (reference sequence). The CDR3 runs to 14 residues. Using a J-beta primer mix together with a sample-barcoded 5' primer, a second PCR was run for about 6 to 12 cycles. TCRdb ran MiXCR on the 5' RACE reads and lists one entry per CDR3 protein. The sample includes 1.5 million to 2 million distinct CDR3 sequences, approximately 39% of them seen just once. This specimen comes from a study of blood T cells in healthy people across ages. Study overall: Capturing about one barcoded beta molecule per two T cells was achieved by template switching. Study-level results: While age rose, TCR beta diversity per million T cells dropped in a roughly linear way. There were more naive CD4+ cells and higher diversity in long-lived donors than in aged donors.

The receptor comes from a human donor in good health. The V and J genes are TRBV27 and TRBJ2-5; the D gene is possibly TRBD1 (8 bases). Sequenced material: blood. CDR3 in amino acids: CASRTGGGIETQYF. CDR3 in DNA: TGTGCCAGTCGTACAGGGGGGGGCATAGAGACCCAGTACTTC.